The source of this TCR beta chain is a study of blood T cell repertoires in COVID-19. Profiled with immunoSEQ multiplex PCR; TCRdb holds only in-frame clones, not every one. There are a few hundred thousand clones in the sample; 75% to 90% occur only once, and approximately 1.2% lies in the top ten. Germline V gene data show CDR1 as LGHDT and CDR2 as YNNKEL (reference sequence). CDR3 length equals 14 residues. The V gene lost 7 bases and the J gene lost 1 base, with 13 bases spanning the gap. The chain joins TRBV3-1 (or the pseudogene TRBV3-2) to TRBJ1-1; D unresolved. The sequenced sample was PBMCs or T cells enriched from blood (not recorded which). This clonotype was sampled from a man aged 25 to 45 who had recovered from COVID-19. In nucleotides, the CDR3 is TGTGCCAGCACCCCGAGTGGAGAGAACACTGAAGCTTTCTTT. Residues: CASTPSGENTEAFF.